Reported below is one TCR beta chain. The source of the sample is a study of blood T cell repertoires in COVID-19. CDR3 length equals 14 residues. TCRdb keeps only in-frame clones here, not all; method: immunoSEQ multiplex PCR. The data show 30,000 to 35,000 clones, less than 85% seen once. The material sequenced was peripheral blood. The TCR sequence derives from a human donor with acute or convalescent COVID-19. The donor label of this sample is uncertain. The chain uses TRBV12-1 and TRBJ2-7; no DNA check was done on the table's D call, TRBD2. TRBV12-1 is reported as a pseudogene. CDR3 in DNA: TGTGCCAGCAGCTTTGGGCGGGTCAACTACGAGCAGTACTTC. It codes for CASSFGRVNYEQYF.